The T cell receptor beta chain under discussion was sequenced for a study of Graves' ophthalmopathy and Graves' hyperthyroidism. The stable label applied to hyperthyroidism with no ophthalmopathy within 18 months of follow-up. People with hyperthyroidism were aged 18 to 65 and newly diagnosed, under 2 months' duration. V was clipped by 5 bases and J by 7 bases, with 9 bases between them. The CDR3 covers 11 residues. Germline values: CDR1 MNHEY, CDR2 SVGAGI. This clonotype was seen repeatedly, ten times or more. RNA transcripts provided the template for amplifying TCR beta CDR3 regions. Following a first-round RT-PCR that used HTBI primers, a second-round multiplex PCR was carried out. TCRdb re-derived calls from the multiplex PCR reads in MiXCR, one entry per CDR3 protein. The sample lists about 390,000 distinct CDR3 sequences; roughly a sixth were seen once.

The chain has TRBV6-5 and TRBJ2-7; D remains ambiguous. This receptor was identified in an adult woman with stable Graves' hyperthyroidism. Sequenced sample: peripheral blood. CDR3: CASSHGGEQYF. In DNA form, the CDR3 reads TGTGCCAGCAGTCATGGTGGTGAGCAGTACTTC.